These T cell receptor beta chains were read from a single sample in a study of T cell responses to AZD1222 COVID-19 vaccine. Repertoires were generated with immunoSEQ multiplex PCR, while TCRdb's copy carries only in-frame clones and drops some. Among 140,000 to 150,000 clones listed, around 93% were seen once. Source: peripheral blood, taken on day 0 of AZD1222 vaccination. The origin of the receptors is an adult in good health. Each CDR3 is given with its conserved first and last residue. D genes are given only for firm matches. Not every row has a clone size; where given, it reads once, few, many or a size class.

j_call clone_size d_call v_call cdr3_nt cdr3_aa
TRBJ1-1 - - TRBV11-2 TGTGCCAGCAGCTCCCAACTAGGGACTGAAGCTTTCTTT CASSSQLGTEAFF
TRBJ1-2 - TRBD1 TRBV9 TGTGCCAGCAGCTCCCGGGACAGGGATATAACTAACTATGGCTACACCTTC CASSSRDRDITNYGYTF
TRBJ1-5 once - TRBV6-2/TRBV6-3 TGTGCCAGCAGTTACGGGGGGGTCCTTCAGCCCCAGCATTTT CASSYGGVLQPQHF
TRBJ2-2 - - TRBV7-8 TGTGCCAGCAGCTTAGAGATCGGGGAGCTGTTTTTT CASSLEIGELFF
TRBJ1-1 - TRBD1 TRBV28 TGTGCCAGCAGTTATGAGGACAGGGATGCTGAAGCTTTCTTT CASSYEDRDAEAFF
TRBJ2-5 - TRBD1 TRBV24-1 TGTGCCACCAGTGAGACGACAGGGAGTCGGGAGACCCAGTACTTC CATSETTGSRETQYF
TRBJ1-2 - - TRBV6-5 TGTGCCAGCAGTTACGGGACGGGATTCGCTGGCTACACCTTC CASSYGTGFAGYTF
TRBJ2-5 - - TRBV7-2 TGTGCCAGCAGCCCTCAAGAGACCCAGTACTTC CASSPQETQYF
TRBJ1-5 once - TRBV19 TGTGCCAGTAGTATAGGACCAATAAAGACGGACAGCGCACAGCCCCAGCATTTT CASSIGPIKTDSAQPQHF
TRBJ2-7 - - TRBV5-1 TGCGCCAGCAGCTTGGAAGCTCGGGTCAGGGGATCTGGCGAGCAGTACTTC CASSLEARVRGSGEQYF
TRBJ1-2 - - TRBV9 TGTGCCAGCAGGGGGGTCGATGGCTACACCTTC CASRGVDGYTF
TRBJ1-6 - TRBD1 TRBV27 TGTGCCAGCAGTCCCTGGGACAGTAATTCACCCCTCCACTTT CASSPWDSNSPLHF
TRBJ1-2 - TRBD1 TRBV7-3 TGTGCCAGCAGCTCCTCGGACAGGGCGGGTGGCTACACCTTC CASSSSDRAGGYTF
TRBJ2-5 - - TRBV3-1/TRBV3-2 TGTGCCAGCAGCCCTCGGGGAGAGACCCAGTACTTC CASSPRGETQYF
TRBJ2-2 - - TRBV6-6 TGTGCCAGCAGTTACGGGGGGTTCATCGGGGAGCTGTTTTTT CASSYGGFIGELFF
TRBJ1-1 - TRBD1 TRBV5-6 TGTGCCAGCAGCTTGGAGACAGGGGATGGTGAAGCTTTCTTT CASSLETGDGEAFF
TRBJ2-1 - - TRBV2 TGTGCCAGCAGTATCCGGGGATCCTACAATGAGCAGTTCTTC CASSIRGSYNEQFF
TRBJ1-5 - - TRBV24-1 TGTGCCACCAGTGACGAGGGGAGCAATCAGCCCCAGCATTTT CATSDEGSNQPQHF
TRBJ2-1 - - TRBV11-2 TGTGCCAGCAGCTCCCGGGCAGGACAGTACAATGAGCAGTTCTTC CASSSRAGQYNEQFF
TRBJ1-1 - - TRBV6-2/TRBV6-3 TGTGCCAGCAGTTACCAAAGTTGGGGCACTGAAGCTTTCTTT CASSYQSWGTEAFF
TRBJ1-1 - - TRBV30 TGTGCCTGGAGGCGCTCGGCGGCCCCGGGCACTGAAGCTTTCTTT CAWRRSAAPGTEAFF
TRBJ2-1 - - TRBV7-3 TGTGCCAGCAGCTTATCCGGGGGAGTCATAAATGAGCAGTTCTTC CASSLSGGVINEQFF
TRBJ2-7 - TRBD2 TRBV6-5 TGTGCCAGCAGTTACTCCTGGGGGGGTACCCCTTACGAGCAGTACTTC CASSYSWGGTPYEQYF
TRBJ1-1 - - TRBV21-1 TGTGCCAGCAGCAATAGGGGAGGGACAGGGGGAGTGAACACTGAAGCTTTCTTT CASSNRGGTGGVNTEAFF
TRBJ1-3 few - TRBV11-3 TGTGCCAGCAGCTCGTGGGACTCTGGAAACACCATATATTTT CASSSWDSGNTIYF
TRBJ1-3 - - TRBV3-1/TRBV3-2 TGTGCCAGCAGCCAAGATTCGGGGATCTCTGGAAACACCATATATTTT CASSQDSGISGNTIYF
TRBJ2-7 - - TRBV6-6 TGTGCCAGCAGTTTCCACAAATCCGGGACCCACGAGCAGTACTTC CASSFHKSGTHEQYF
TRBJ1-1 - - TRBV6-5 TGTGCCAGCAGACCTGGGGGGTCTTCGAACACTGAAGCTTTCTTT CASRPGGSSNTEAFF
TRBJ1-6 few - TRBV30 TGTGCCTGGAGTTTTGACAATTCACCCCTCCACTTT CAWSFDNSPLHF
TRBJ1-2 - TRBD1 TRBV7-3 TGTGCCAGCAGCTCCGGGACAGGGCAGGACTATGGCTACACCTTC CASSSGTGQDYGYTF
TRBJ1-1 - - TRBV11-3 TGTGCCAGCAGCTTAGGGGGGCGGAACACTGAAGCTTTCTTT CASSLGGRNTEAFF